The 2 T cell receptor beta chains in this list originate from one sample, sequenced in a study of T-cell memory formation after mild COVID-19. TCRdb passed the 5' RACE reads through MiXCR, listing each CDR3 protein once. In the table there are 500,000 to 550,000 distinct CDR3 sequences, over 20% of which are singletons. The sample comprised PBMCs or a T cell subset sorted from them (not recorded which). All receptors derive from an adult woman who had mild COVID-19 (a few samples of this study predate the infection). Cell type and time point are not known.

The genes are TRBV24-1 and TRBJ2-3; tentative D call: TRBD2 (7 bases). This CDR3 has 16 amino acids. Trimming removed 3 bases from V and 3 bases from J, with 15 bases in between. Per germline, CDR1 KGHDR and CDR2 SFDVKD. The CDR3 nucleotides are TGTGCCACCAGTGATGCCGGGGGAGGGGGTACAGATACGCAGTATTTT. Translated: CATSDAGGGGTDTQYF.

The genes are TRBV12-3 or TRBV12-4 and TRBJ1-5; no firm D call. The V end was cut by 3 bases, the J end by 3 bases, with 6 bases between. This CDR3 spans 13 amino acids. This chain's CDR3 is CASSFSPNQPQHF. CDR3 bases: TGTGCCAGCAGTTTTAGCCCCAATCAGCCCCAGCATTTT.